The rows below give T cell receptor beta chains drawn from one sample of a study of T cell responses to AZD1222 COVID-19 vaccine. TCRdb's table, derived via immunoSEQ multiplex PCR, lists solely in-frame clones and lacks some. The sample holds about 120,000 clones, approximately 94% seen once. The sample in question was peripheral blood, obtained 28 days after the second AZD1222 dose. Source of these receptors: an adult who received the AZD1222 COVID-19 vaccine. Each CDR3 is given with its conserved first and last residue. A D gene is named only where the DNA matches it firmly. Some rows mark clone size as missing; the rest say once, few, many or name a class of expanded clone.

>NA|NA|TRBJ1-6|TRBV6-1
CASSEVSDSPLHF
TGTGCCAGCAGTGAAGTATCAGATTCACCCCTCCACTTT
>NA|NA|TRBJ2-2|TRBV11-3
CASSLDTVNTGELFF
TGTGCCAGCAGCTTAGATACCGTAAACACCGGGGAGCTGTTTTTT
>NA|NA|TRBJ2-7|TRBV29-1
CSVVTSPYEQYF
TGCAGCGTCGTCACGAGTCCCTACGAGCAGTACTTC
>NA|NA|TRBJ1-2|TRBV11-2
CASSLARERYGYTF
TGTGCCAGCAGCTTGGCCAGGGAAAGGTATGGCTACACCTTC
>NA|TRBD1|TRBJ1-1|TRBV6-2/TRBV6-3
CASSLRADRVDPNAEAFF
TGTGCCAGCAGCTTGAGGGCGGACAGGGTGGACCCCAACGCTGAAGCTTTCTTT
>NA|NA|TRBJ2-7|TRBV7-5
CARSAPRGAYEQYF
TGTGCCAGAAGCGCCCCGAGGGGTGCCTACGAGCAGTACTTC
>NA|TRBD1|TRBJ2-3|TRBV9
CASSGLQGGTDTQYF
TGTGCCAGCAGCGGGCTCCAGGGGGGCACAGATACGCAGTATTTT
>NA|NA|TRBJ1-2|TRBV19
CASRSRRAASYGYTF
TGTGCCAGTAGATCGCGAAGGGCAGCCTCCTATGGCTACACCTTC
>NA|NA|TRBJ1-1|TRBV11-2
CASSLTGDTEAFF
TGTGCCAGCAGCTTAACCGGTGACACTGAAGCTTTCTTT
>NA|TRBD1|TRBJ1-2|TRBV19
CASSRAPGGQGVYGYTF
TGTGCCAGTAGTAGAGCCCCGGGCGGACAGGGGGTCTATGGCTACACCTTC
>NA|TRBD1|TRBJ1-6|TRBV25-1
CATWTGVGSPLHF
TGTGCCACCTGGACAGGGGTAGGATCACCCCTCCACTTT
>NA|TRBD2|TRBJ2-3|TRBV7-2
CASSPGLVPDTQYF
TGTGCCAGCAGCCCTGGACTAGTTCCAGATACGCAGTATTTT
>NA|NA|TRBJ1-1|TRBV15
CATSRELVTNTEAFF
TGTGCCACCAGCAGAGAGTTGGTGACGAACACTGAAGCTTTCTTT
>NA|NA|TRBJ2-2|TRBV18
CASPREGEQTGELFF
TGTGCCAGCCCACGAGAGGGGGAGCAGACCGGGGAGCTGTTTTTT
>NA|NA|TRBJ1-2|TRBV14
CASSQVPFVDYGYTF
TGTGCCAGCAGCCAAGTCCCGTTCGTAGACTATGGCTACACCTTC
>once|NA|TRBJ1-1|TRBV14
CASSPLSGELMNTEAFF
TGTGCCAGCAGCCCCCTCTCGGGGGAACTCATGAACACTGAAGCTTTCTTT